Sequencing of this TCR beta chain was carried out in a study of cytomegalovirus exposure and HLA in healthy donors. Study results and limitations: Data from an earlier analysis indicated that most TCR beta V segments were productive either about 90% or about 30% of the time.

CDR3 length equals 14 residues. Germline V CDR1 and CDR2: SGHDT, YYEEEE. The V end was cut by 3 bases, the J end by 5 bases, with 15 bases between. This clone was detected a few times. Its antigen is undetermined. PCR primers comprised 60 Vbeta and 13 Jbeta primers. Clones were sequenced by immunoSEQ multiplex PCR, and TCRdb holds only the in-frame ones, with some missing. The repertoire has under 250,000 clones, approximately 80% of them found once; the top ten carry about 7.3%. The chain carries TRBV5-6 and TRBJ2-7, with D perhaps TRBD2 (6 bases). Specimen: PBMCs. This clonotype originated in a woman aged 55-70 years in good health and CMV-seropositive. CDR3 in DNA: TGTGCCAGCAGCTCGGGGGTGCTATTCCACGAGCAGTACTTC. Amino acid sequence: CASSSGVLFHEQYF.